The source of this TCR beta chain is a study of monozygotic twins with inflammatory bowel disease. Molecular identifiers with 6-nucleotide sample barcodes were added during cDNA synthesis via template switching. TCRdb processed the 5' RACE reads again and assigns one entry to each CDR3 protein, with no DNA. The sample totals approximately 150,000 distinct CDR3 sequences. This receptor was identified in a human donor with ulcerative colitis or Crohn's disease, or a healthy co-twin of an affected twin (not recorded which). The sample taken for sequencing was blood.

Here the CDR3 reads CASSSNRRDQETQYF. This chain uses TRBV5-1 with TRBJ2-5; TCRdb's assignment of TRBD1 cannot be checked, as there is no DNA. This CDR3 has 15 residues. In germline, CDR1 is SGHRS, CDR2 YFSETQ.